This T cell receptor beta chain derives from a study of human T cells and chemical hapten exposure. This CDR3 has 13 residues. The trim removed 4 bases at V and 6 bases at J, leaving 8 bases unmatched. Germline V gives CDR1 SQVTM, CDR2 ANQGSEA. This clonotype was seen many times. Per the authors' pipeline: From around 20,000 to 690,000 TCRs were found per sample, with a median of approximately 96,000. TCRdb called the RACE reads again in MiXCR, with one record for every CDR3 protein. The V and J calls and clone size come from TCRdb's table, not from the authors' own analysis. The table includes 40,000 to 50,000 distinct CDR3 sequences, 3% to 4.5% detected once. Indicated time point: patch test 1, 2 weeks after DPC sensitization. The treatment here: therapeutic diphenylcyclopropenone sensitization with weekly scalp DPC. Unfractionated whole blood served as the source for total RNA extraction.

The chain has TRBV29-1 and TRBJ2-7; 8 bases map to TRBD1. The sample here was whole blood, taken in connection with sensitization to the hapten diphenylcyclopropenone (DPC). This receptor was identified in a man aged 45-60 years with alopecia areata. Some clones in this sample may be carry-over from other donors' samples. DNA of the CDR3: TGCAGCGTTGGAGGACAGGGAAAGAGCGAGCAGTACTTC. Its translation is CSVGGQGKSEQYF.